This TCR beta chain is from a study of STAT5B mutations in CD4+ large granular lymphocyte leukemia. Produced via immunoSEQ multiplex PCR; TCRdb's table is partial and in-frame only. This repertoire shows about 33,000 clones, roughly 85% found once; its top ten account for approximately 3.5%. The CDR3 length is 16 residues. V was clipped by 6 bases and J by 5 bases; unmatched bases: 11. Germline V CDR1 and CDR2: MNHNY, SVGAGI (reference sequence). The clonotype comes from a human donor in good health. The sample was CD4+ T cells from blood buffy coats. The chain uses TRBV6-6 and TRBJ2-7; TRBD1 agrees at 12 bases. CDR3 protein: CASRGNLGTGGHEQYF. DNA for the CDR3: TGTGCCAGCAGGGGGAACCTCGGGACAGGGGGCCACGAGCAGTACTTC.